This T cell receptor beta chain was documented in a study of low-dose radiotherapy and immunotherapy resistance in tumors. As for the study in general: The patients were given nivolumab 240 mg every two weeks and ipilimumab 1 mg/kg every six weeks, through an intravenous route. Every two weeks, one day ahead of radiation and immunotherapy, cyclophosphamide 200 mg/m2 was given (intravenously).

Primers used for first-strand cDNA, a TRAV- and TRBV-specific set, covered both alpha and beta chains. TCRs were put through around 20 PCR cycles of amplification with Phusion. A constant-region primer and the V-primer adapter served as the primer pair. Following isolation, mRNA was amplified via in vitro transcription. MiXCR, applied by TCRdb to the reads, yields one record per CDR3 protein. The sample carries about 89,000 distinct CDR3 sequences, roughly 9% recorded once. Time point indicated: before trial treatment. Trimming removed 5 bases from V and 6 bases from J; junction bases left unmatched: 10. This CDR3 region has 15 residues. CDR1 and CDR2 from the germline V gene are MDHEN and SYDVKM. This clonotype was seen many times.

The input for sequencing was PBMCs, taken before treatment. This receptor was obtained from a male donor with prostate cancer. V is TRBV28 and J is TRBJ2-7, with 10 nucleotides matching TRBD2. The CDR3 DNA sequence: TGTGCCAGCAGTCTACAAGCGGGAGGGCTGGGCGAGCAGTACTTC. Amino acids: CASSLQAGGLGEQYF.